This T cell receptor beta chain was recorded in a study of blood T cell repertoires in acute mononucleosis (dated by TCRdb to 2018 to 2020). For context, the study as a whole: Convalescent samples, representing the memory response, were collected 5 to 8 months after the acute presentation. The mean EBV load in blood was approximately 4 log10 genome copies per million B cells during acute infection, compared with 2.5 to 3 at convalescence. Study-wide findings and limitations: Just roughly 8.1% of the unique acute clonotypes remained in convalescence, but these persisting clonotypes accounted for most of the response, and new, diverse de novo clonotypes seemingly replaced the other acute clonotypes. The low acute-to-convalescent clonotype overlap might be partly explained by sampling error, because only a fraction of each donor's blood was analyzed. GLC-BM selection appeared to involve both chains, including public TCRbeta motifs on BV14-BJ2 and BV20-BJ1 alongside a TCRalpha motif on AV5-AJ31. The cohort comprised only a few donors, so group averages rested on very few individuals.

Trimming costs V 6 bases and J 2 bases, and their ends lie 14 bases apart. From the cysteine through the phenylalanine, the CDR3 covers 13 amino acids. This entry keeps only the CDR3 DNA: 39 bases, framed from base 1. Per the germline V gene, SQVTM is the CDR1 and ANQGSEA is the CDR2. This clone has just a few counts. No per-base quality is available; no much larger clone lies one base away. Other DNA sequences from this sample encode an identical CDR3 as well. In light of the paper, this sample's time point label describes: convalescence about 6 months (5-8 months) after acute presentation (visit 7). CD8 T cell responses to two immunodominant EBV epitopes, BRLF1 109 (YVL-BR) and BMLF1 280 (GLC-BM), were tracked in the study over primary infection. A positive serum heterophile antibody test together with EBV viral capsid antigen-specific IgM pointed to primary EBV infection. Magnetic positive selection (MACS) was first used to enrich total CD8 T cells from PBMCs. A FACSAria III was used to sort live CD3+ CD8+ tetramer+ cells to a purity above 85%. Cells were sorted with a PE-conjugated tetramer loaded with the BMLF1 280-288 peptide. TCR repertoires of EBV epitope-specific CD8 T cells were deep-sequenced directly ex vivo after tetramer sorting, at acute infection and at convalescence. The donors were a few individuals between about 18 and 30 years old who had clinical acute infectious mononucleosis along with laboratory evidence of primary EBV infection. Heparinized peripheral blood was drawn at clinical presentation with mononucleosis symptoms and again about 6 months later. PBMCs were isolated by Ficoll-Paque density gradient centrifugation.

Total RNA from at least 8,000 sorted tetramer+ CD8 T cells was reverse transcribed into cDNA for TCR profiling. CDR3 regions were amplified by PCR with primers annealing to V and J regions, adding unique molecular identifiers to track templates. The immunoSEQ platform, including its sequencing and error-correction standards, was used to profile TCRalpha and TCRbeta chains. The original methods were these. Clonal copy numbers were corrected for sequencing and PCR errors, and IMGT conventions were followed to define CDR3s. Only productive rearrangements were analyzed, using immunoSEQ Analyzer versions 2.0 and 3.0, with gene-pairing frequencies processed further in Microsoft Excel. Circos plots were used to visualize V-J pairings, and MEME plus a custom motifSearch program were used to find CDR3 motifs. The OLGA algorithm was used to calculate the probability of generation of TCR sequences. A clonotype seen at both visits was called persistent, a clonotype seen only at the acute visit was called nonpersistent, and a clonotype seen only at convalescence was called de novo. Any amino acid clonotype used by more than one donor was defined as a public TCR. TCRdb limited this immuneACCESS table to in-frame rearrangements with V and J called. A share of clones is missing; checked studies link under half to unresolved V genes, and the rest is unexplained. D and trimming come from the DNA, and the V and J calls and clone size come from that table. The table for this sample lists some 1,800 clones; approximately 25% of them were counted only once. The ten largest clones capture around a quarter of the sample.

The receptor comes from a young woman with infectious mononucleosis caused by EBV. Here the chain combines TRBV29-1 and TRBJ2-7; TRBD2 is perhaps the D gene, given 6 matching bases. The specimen comprised EBV GLC epitope tetramer+ CD8+ T cells sorted from PBMCs, sampled during convalescence from infectious mononucleosis. The label giving this sample's cell subset or site can be read as: CD8 T cells binding tetramer with EBV BMLF1 280-288 peptide (GLC-BM). CDR3 loop: CSVEGGEAYEQYF. In nucleotides, the sequence is TGCAGCGTGGAGGGTGGCGAAGCCTACGAGCAGTACTTC.